This T cell receptor (beta chain) is drawn from a study of cytomegalovirus exposure and HLA in healthy donors. Study in general: Sequencing of 150 million to 200 million T cells in an earlier analysis found 100 million or so unique TCR beta sequences. Study-level results: A previous analysis found most TCR beta V segments productive roughly 87% or roughly 30% of the time. Immune exposure information available was restricted to CMV serostatus. The study listed 150 to 200 cytomegalovirus-associated TCR beta chains.

On this clone: What it binds is not known.

PCR was performed using 60 Vbeta and 13 Jbeta primers. TCRdb keeps only in-frame clones here, not all; method: immunoSEQ multiplex PCR. Found here are 65,000 to 95,000 clones, around 78% of them singletons; the top ten hold less than 7%. The germline CDR1 and CDR2 sequences are MNHEY and SVGAGI. Trimming removed 0 bases from V and 0 bases from J, with 10 bases in between. The CDR3 runs to 16 residues. The sequence was collected from a male donor in good health and CMV-seropositive. The chain is built from TRBV6-5 and TRBJ2-3; unclear D gene. Sequencing was carried out using PBMCs. The chain's CDR3 is CASSYSWQTSTDTQYF. The CDR3 DNA sequence: TGTGCCAGCAGTTACTCGTGGCAGACTAGCACAGATACGCAGTATTTT.